The 26 T cell receptor beta chains in this list originate from one sample, sequenced in a study of cytomegalovirus exposure and HLA in healthy donors. It was with 60 Vbeta and 13 Jbeta primers that the PCR ran. Only in-frame clones appear in the TCRdb table, and some are missing; sequencing was by immunoSEQ multiplex PCR. The table shows about 130,000 clones, with approximately 75% occurring only once. The sample taken for sequencing was PBMCs. The source of these receptors is a woman aged 40 to 50 in good health and CMV-seropositive.

This chain links TRBV5-1 with TRBJ1-5, with D possibly matching TRBD1 (6 bases). The CDR3 runs to 13 residues. Trimming pared 6 bases from V and 4 bases from J, leaving 11 bases between. The germline CDR1 and CDR2 sequences are SGHRS and YFSETQ. The CDR3 loop reads CASTQGPNQPQHF. The DNA for the CDR3 is TGCGCCAGCACACAGGGTCCTAATCAGCCCCAGCATTTT. Variable domain in full (rest from reference TRBV5-1 and TRBJ1-5): KAGVTQTPRYLIKTRGQQVTLSCSPISGHRSVSWYQQTPGQGLQFLFEYFSETQRNKGNFPGRFSGRQFSNSRSEMNVSTLELGDSALYLCASTQGPNQPQHFGDGTRLSIL.

To note about this clone: The junction does not match germline at one end; this may be a read error. CDR3 residues: CASSLTGTGEGGANVLTF. CDR3 sequence (DNA): TGTGCCAGCAGCCTAACGGGGACAGGCGAAGGTGGGGCCAACGTCCTGACTTTC. The chain has TRBV7-3 and TRBJ2-6; 8 nucleotides match TRBD1. The CDR3 has 18 residues. Germline loops: CDR1 SGHTA, CDR2 FQGTGA.

The CDR3 is CSVEIGGNQPQHF. The DNA of the CDR3 is TGCAGCGTTGAGATTGGAGGGAATCAGCCCCAGCATTTT. This rearrangement joins TRBV29-1 to TRBJ1-5; no clear D. There are 13 residues in the CDR3. Germline CDR1 and CDR2: SQVTM and ANQGSEA. V lost 3 bases to trimming and J lost 4 bases, with 10 bases between them.

This chain links TRBV28 with TRBJ2-2; possibly TRBD1 for D (10 bases). Trimming cost V 10 bases and J 5 bases, with 23 bases left between them. The CDR3 extends over 16 amino acids. The germline CDR1 and CDR2 sequences are MDHEN and SYDVKM. The CDR3 region is CATPTGGAGGTGELFF. DNA of the CDR3: TGTGCCACTCCGACAGGGGGCGCGGGGGGGACCGGGGAGCTGTTTTTT.

This clone was picked up one time. V is TRBV6-1 and J is TRBJ2-7, with TRBD1 identical over 7 bases. The junction had 3 bases not matched to a gene; V was cut back by 5 bases and J by 2 bases. Germline V CDR1 and CDR2: MNHNS, SASEGT. The CDR3 sequence is 13 residues long. As DNA, the CDR3 is TGTGCCAGCAGTCGGACAGGAACCTACGAGCAGTACTTC. Protein sequence: CASSRTGTYEQYF.

This chain links TRBV27 with TRBJ1-2, with TRBD1 as a possible D gene (6 bases). Germline values: CDR1 MNHEY, CDR2 SMNVEV (reference sequence). Trimming took off 2 bases at V and 6 bases at J, with 16 bases between the two ends. This CDR3 contains 15 residues. The CDR3 sequence: CASSLANRVRDGYTF. CDR3 nucleotide sequence: TGTGCCAGCAGTTTAGCAAACAGGGTTCGGGATGGCTACACCTTC.

V usage is TRBV7-3 and J usage is TRBJ1-1; D ambiguous. Trimming shortened V by 2 bases and J by 2 bases, and 9 bases separated the two germline ends. This CDR3 has 14 amino acids. Per germline, CDR1 SGHTA and CDR2 FQGTGA. CDR3 residues: CASSLDNLNTEAFF. CDR3 sequence (DNA): TGTGCCAGCAGCTTAGACAACCTAAACACTGAAGCTTTCTTT.

This chain uses TRBV6-4 with TRBJ1-2; maybe TRBD1 (6 bases). The CDR3 is made up of 14 amino acids. Trimming removed 2 bases at V and 7 bases at J, with 14 bases between. Germline lookup yields CDR1 MRHNA and CDR2 SNTAGT. The chain's CDR3 is CASSDLAGVGGYTF. CDR3 coding DNA: TGTGCCAGCAGTGACCTAGCAGGGGTTGGTGGCTACACCTTC.

This chain links TRBV28 with TRBJ2-5, with 9 bases aligning to TRBD1. CDR1 is MDHEN and CDR2 is SYDVKM in the germline V gene. The V segment lost 6 bases and the J segment 4 bases; nucleotides outside the gene matches: 6. The length of the CDR3 is 14 residues. CDR3 DNA sequence: TGTGCCAGCAGCCTATGGACAGGGGCAGAGACCCAGTACTTC. This gives the protein CASSLWTGAETQYF.

V usage is TRBV7-9 and J usage is TRBJ1-4, with D possibly matching TRBD1 (5 bases). The CDR3 loop spans 14 amino acids. Trimming pared 3 bases from V and 3 bases from J, leaving 8 bases between. Germline CDR1 reads SEHNR; CDR2 reads FQNEAQ (reference sequence). CDR3 sequence reads: CASSFQGSNEKLFF. The CDR3 DNA reads TGTGCCAGCAGCTTCCAGGGCTCTAATGAAAAACTGTTTTTT. The full variable domain, its missing parts supplied by reference TRBV7-9 and TRBJ1-4, is DTGVSQNPRHKITKRGQNVTFRCDPISEHNRLYWYRQTLGQGPEFLTYFQNEAQLEKSRLLSDRFSAERPKGSFSTLEIQRTEQGDSAMYLCASSFQGSNEKLFFGSGTQLSVL.

This clone has more than one count but fewer than ten. The chain recombines TRBV27 with TRBJ2-7; 7 bases fit TRBD1. The trim removed 4 bases at V and 7 bases at J, leaving 1 base unmatched. CDR3 length: 11 residues. Germline CDR1 MNHEY, CDR2 SMNVEV (reference sequence). CDR3 coding DNA: TGTGCCAGCAGTTCAGGGGGAGAGCAGTACTTC. This codes for CASSSGGEQYF.

This clone was observed a single time. V gene TRBV18 combines with J gene TRBJ2-1, with 12 bases identical to TRBD2. Germline values: CDR1 KGHSH, CDR2 LQKENI. This CDR3 is built from 14 residues. The ends lost 2 bases at V and 7 bases at J; junction bases unmatched: 0. The CDR3 DNA follows: TGTGCCAGCTCACCAGGACTAGCGGGGAATGAGCAGTTCTTC. Protein product: CASSPGLAGNEQFF.

This clone was counted a few times. Germline and junction disagree at one end, which may indicate a read error. CDR3 loop: CASSLTLNTEAFF. The DNA of the CDR3 is TGTGCTAGCAGCTTAACATTGAACACTGAAGCTTTCTTT. The J gene is TRBJ1-1, the V gene TRBV7-7; D remains ambiguous. The germline gives CDR1 SSHAT, CDR2 FNYEAQ (reference sequence). CDR3 size: 13 residues.

The genes are TRBV29-1 and TRBJ1-1, with 10 bases that match TRBD1. The CDR3 contains 13 residues. Germline loops: CDR1 SQVTM, CDR2 ANQGSEA. J lost 10 bases, V lost 4 bases, and 9 bases had no gene match. CDR3 residues: CSVVPGTGARAFF. CDR3 sequence (DNA): TGCAGCGTTGTCCCCGGGACAGGGGCCCGAGCTTTCTTT.

This rearrangement joins TRBV9 to TRBJ2-7, with a weak D call TRBD1 (5 bases). The V end lost 0 bases, the J end lost 2 bases, and 9 bases lay between the germline ends. Germline-derived CDR1 and CDR2 are SGDLS and YYNGEE. The CDR3 contains 14 residues. CDR3 protein: CASSVGAGTYEQYF. As DNA, the CDR3 is TGTGCCAGCAGCGTAGGGGCAGGGACCTACGAGCAGTACTTC.

This clone was observed a few times. The V gene is TRBV6-7, the J gene TRBJ2-5, with 9 bases aligning to TRBD1. TRBV6-7 qualifies as an ORF whose function is uncertain. V was clipped by 2 bases and J by 2 bases; unmatched bases: 12. The CDR3 consists of 18 residues. DNA for the CDR3: TGTGCCAGCAGTTACGGAAACCCGGGACAGGGTTATCAAGAGACCCAGTACTTC. It encodes CASSYGNPGQGYQETQYF.

This rearrangement joins TRBV7-9 to TRBJ2-3; D gene uncertain. The CDR3 is 12 amino acids. V lost 5 bases, J lost 4 bases, and 7 bases lay in between. Germline CDR1 SEHNR, CDR2 FQNEAQ (reference sequence). CDR3 amino acids: CASSPPADTQYF. The CDR3 DNA reads as TGTGCCAGCAGCCCTCCGGCAGATACGCAGTATTTT. The full variable domain, its missing parts supplied by reference TRBV7-9 and TRBJ2-3, is DTGVSQNPRHKITKRGQNVTFRCDPISEHNRLYWYRQTLGQGPEFLTYFQNEAQLEKSRLLSDRFSAERPKGSFSTLEIQRTEQGDSAMYLCASSPPADTQYFGPGTRLTVL.

This clone was seen just once. The V call is TRBV11-2, the J call TRBJ2-1; 13 nucleotides match TRBD2. Looked up from germline, CDR1 is SGHAT and CDR2 is FQNNGV. With 1 base clipped from V and 2 bases from J, the junction kept 2 bases outside the gene matches. This CDR3 spans 17 amino acids. The CDR3 nucleotides read TGTGCCAGCAGCTTAGGGACTAGCGGGAGAACCTACAATGAGCAGTTCTTC. Residues: CASSLGTSGRTYNEQFF.

The V call is TRBV6-1, the J call TRBJ1-2; the D gene is possibly TRBD1 (6 bases). CDR1 is MNHNS and CDR2 is SASEGT in the germline V gene. The CDR3 consists of 15 residues. Trimming shortened V by 1 base and J by 0 bases, and 9 bases separated the two germline ends. CDR3 protein: CASSEGTATNYGYTF. The CDR3 DNA reads as TGTGCCAGCAGTGAAGGGACAGCTACTAACTATGGCTACACCTTC.

V is TRBV11-1 and J is TRBJ1-1; the D is unclear. The CDR3 has 14 amino acids. Per germline, CDR1 SGHAT and CDR2 FQDESV (reference sequence). The ends were cut back, 6 bases at V and 2 bases at J, with 13 bases in the middle. CDR3 bases: TGTGCCAGCAGTTTCCCTGAGGGAAACACTGAAGCTTTCTTT. Protein product: CASSFPEGNTEAFF.

The chain employs TRBV9 and TRBJ2-3; 10 positions match TRBD1. Germline V gives CDR1 SGDLS, CDR2 YYNGEE. The V and J ends lost 0 bases and 3 bases, in that order; junction bases with no gene match: 4. There are 16 residues in the CDR3. The CDR3 sequence: CASSVGDRGFTDTQYF. The CDR3 DNA is TGTGCCAGCAGCGTAGGGGACAGGGGATTTACAGATACGCAGTATTTT.

This chain connects TRBV4-3 to TRBJ1-1, with D tentatively TRBD1 (6 bases). V lost 4 bases and J lost 3, with 15 bases in between. The CDR3 is 15 amino acids. CDR1 and CDR2 (germline): LGHNA, YSLEER. The CDR3, as DNA: TGCGCCAGCAGCCGCCATAGCCAGGGGCACACTGAAGCTTTCTTT. Translated, it gives CASSRHSQGHTEAFF.

The CDR3 nucleotides are TGTGCCAGCAGCTACAGGGATGGCGCCGGGGAGCTGTTTTTT. The encoded protein is CASSYRDGAGELFF. The J gene is TRBJ2-2, the V gene TRBV5-4, with D tentatively TRBD1 (6 bases). Germline lookup yields CDR1 SGHNT and CDR2 YYREEE (reference sequence). Deletions cut 3 bases from V and 6 bases from J, with 12 bases between. The CDR3 has 14 residues.

This chain links TRBV5-1 with TRBJ2-6, with a tentative D call TRBD2 (6 bases). Germline V gives CDR1 SGHRS, CDR2 YFSETQ. This CDR3 has 19 residues. The ends were cut back, 0 bases at V and 4 bases at J, with 20 bases in the middle. The CDR3 region has the DNA TGCGCCAGCAGCTTGGCCGGAGGGTCCCTCTCTCTCGGGGCCAACGTCCTGACTTTC. This translates into CASSLAGGSLSLGANVLTF. The full variable domain, in which reference TRBV5-1 and TRBJ2-6 provide the parts outside the CDR3, is KAGVTQTPRYLIKTRGQQVTLSCSPISGHRSVSWYQQTPGQGLQFLFEYFSETQRNKGNFPGRFSGRQFSNSRSEMNVSTLELGDSALYLCASSLAGGSLSLGANVLTFGAGSRLTVL.

The chain carries TRBV6-5 and TRBJ2-7; 9 positions agree with TRBD2. V lost 7 bases and J lost 9; bases outside the gene matches: 13. The CDR3 has 14 amino acids. Germline CDR1 MNHEY, CDR2 SVGAGI. CDR3 loop: CASTISAGLASQYF. The CDR3 DNA is TGTGCCAGCACTATCTCGGCAGGACTAGCGTCGCAGTACTTC.

The rearrangement uses TRBV6-4 and TRBJ2-7; TRBD2 matches at 10 bases. CDR1 MRHNA and CDR2 SNTAGT come from the germline V gene. This CDR3 has 14 residues. The trim removed 4 bases at V and 2 bases at J, leaving 2 bases unmatched. The DNA for the CDR3 is TGTGCCAGCAGTGTCCTAGCGGGGGCCTACGAGCAGTACTTC. Its protein product is CASSVLAGAYEQYF.